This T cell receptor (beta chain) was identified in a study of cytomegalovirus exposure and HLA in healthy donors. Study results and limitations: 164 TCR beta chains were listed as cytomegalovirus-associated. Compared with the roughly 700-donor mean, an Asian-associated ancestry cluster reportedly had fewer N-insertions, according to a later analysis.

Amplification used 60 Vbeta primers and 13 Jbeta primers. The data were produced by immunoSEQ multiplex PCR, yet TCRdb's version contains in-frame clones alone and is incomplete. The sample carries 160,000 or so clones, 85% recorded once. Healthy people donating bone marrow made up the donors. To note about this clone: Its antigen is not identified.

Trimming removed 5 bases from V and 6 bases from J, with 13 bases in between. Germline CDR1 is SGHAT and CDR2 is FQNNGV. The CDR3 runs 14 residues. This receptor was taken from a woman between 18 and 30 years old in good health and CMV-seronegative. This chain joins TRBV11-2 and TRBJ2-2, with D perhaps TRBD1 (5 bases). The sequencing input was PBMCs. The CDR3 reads CASSRQEGAGELFF. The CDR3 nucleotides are TGTGCCAGCAGCCGCCAGGAAGGGGCCGGGGAGCTGTTTTTT. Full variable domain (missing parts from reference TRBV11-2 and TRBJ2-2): EAGVAQSPRYKIIEKRQSVAFWCNPISGHATLYWYQQILGQGPKLLIQFQNNGVVDDSQLPKDRFSAERLKGVDSTLKIQPAKLEDSAVYLCASSRQEGAGELFFGEGSRLTVL.